A single sample is the source of the 5 T cell receptor beta chains below, sequenced in a study of T cells in women clearing cervical HPV infection. The protocol was immunoSEQ multiplex PCR, while the TCRdb copy is restricted to in-frame clones and leaves out a portion. Its clone listing holds about 40,000 clones. The sequenced material came from blood buffy coat. The receptors come from a woman between 18 and 70 years old with a cervical HPV16 infection that either progressed to CIN3+ or cleared (not recorded which).

CDR3 sequence reads: CASSQGAGGIGELFF. The CDR3 DNA, read in part, is TGTGCCAGCAGCCAGGGGGCAGGGGGCATCGGGGAG. This chain joins TRBV7-6 and TRBJ2-2, with TRBD1 matching over 8 bases. The DNA ends 3 residues before the CDR3 does, and the rest of the CDR3 is filled in from the germline J gene. Germline loops: CDR1 SGHVS, CDR2 FNYEAQ. V was clipped by 5 bases and J by 7 bases; unmatched bases: 9. The CDR3 is made up of 15 amino acids.

Regarding this clone: From the germline J gene comes the end of the CDR3, since the read stops 3 residues before it. The rearrangement links TRBV12-3 or TRBV12-4 to TRBJ2-5, with D possibly TRBD2 on 5 matching bases. This CDR3 spans 18 amino acids. The V end lost 1 base, the J end lost 2 bases, and 20 bases lay between the germline ends. This CDR3 reads CASSLEVYRASPQETQYF. CDR3 bases read: TGTGCCAGCAGTTTAGAGGTTTATAGGGCTAGCCCACAAGAGACC.

On this clone: The CDR3 end lies 3 residues beyond the end of the read and is filled in from the germline J gene. This chain links TRBV20-1 with TRBJ2-7, with D hard to call. Trimming pared 3 bases from V and 0 bases from J, leaving 18 bases between. CDR1 is DFQATT and CDR2 is SNEGSKA in the germline V gene (reference sequence). The CDR3 extends over 16 amino acids. The part of the CDR3 DNA that was read is TGCAGTGCTAGTTCATATGTGGGTGGGCCCTCCTACGAG. It is translated as CSASSYVGGPSYE. In full, the CDR3 reads CSASSYVGGPSYEQYF.

Partial CDR3 DNA: TGTGCCAGCAGCTTGGATGGACCCGGGGTAGATGAG. Its protein is CASSLDGPGVDE. The full CDR3 reads CASSLDGPGVDEQFF. V and J are TRBV5-5 and TRBJ2-1; D is perhaps TRBD2 (5 bases). The read finishes 3 residues shy of the CDR3 end, and the germline J gene is used to complete it. The V gene's germline CDR1 is SGHKS and CDR2 YYEKEE (reference sequence). V lost 0 bases, J lost 8 bases, and 15 bases lay in between. The CDR3 totals 15 residues.

Turning to this clone: Read coverage stops 3 residues before the CDR3 terminus; the germline J gene supplies the remainder. This sequence joins TRBV20-1 and TRBJ2-7, with D possibly TRBD2 on 6 matching bases. This CDR3 is built from 15 residues. Per germline, CDR1 DFQATT and CDR2 SNEGSKA (reference sequence). V was pared by 2 bases and J by 2 bases, with 16 bases between. CDR3: CSARRTSRSTYEQYF. The sequenced CDR3 bases are TGCAGTGCTAGACGTACTAGCCGGAGTACCTACGAG.